This T cell receptor beta chain was identified during a study of T cell responses to AZD1222 COVID-19 vaccine (dated by TCRdb to about 2021). Turning to the overall study: Because spike-specific TCR depth and breadth did not differ between the two schedules, AZD1222 recipients who got a second dose at roughly 4 weeks were pooled with those who got a second dose at roughly 12 weeks. TCR sequencing covered some 250 trial participants: some 210 given two doses of AZD1222 and approximately 25 given two doses of MenACWY control vaccine. Trial participants were enrolled by age into 18-55, 56-69 and 70-plus year subgroups, with around 140, 26 and 57 TCR-sequenced participants respectively. The paper as a whole reports these results and caveats: Conclusions about previously exposed vaccinees are limited because only a handful of AZD1222 recipients were SARS-CoV-2 seropositive at baseline. Spike-specific TCR breadth and depth rose significantly after two AZD1222 doses compared with day 0 and with MenACWY recipients. The 56-69-year group was small, and its depth increase did not reach significance, likely because of low power. CD4 TCRs associated with the vaccine covered the entire spike protein, and the dominant responses were in regions 160-218 and 743-854. Participants were mostly white British, with more females than males. The authors suggested clonal diversity may have been underestimated. No day 14 peak-response samples were available, so repertoires were characterized only after the peak T cell response. Reportedly, almost half of the unique spike-specific TCRs recognized epitopes lying outside the regions that are mutated in the B.1.351 and B.1.1.7 variants.

The CDR3 regions of human TCRbeta chains were subjected to immunosequencing. Per the authors' processing: Repertoire TCRs were checked for matches against a reference library of SARS-CoV-2-specific TCRs that had been generated using the MIRA antigen-specificity platform. Breadth was defined as the fraction of unique TCRs that were SARS-CoV-2-associated. Depth was defined as the fraction of total T cells that were SARS-CoV-2-associated. Using the MIRA data, every spike-specific TCR was mapped to the spike region that the TCR reacted to and assigned to either a CD4 or a CD8 class. Log10-transformed breadth and depth values were compared by one-way ANOVA with Sidak's multiple comparisons tests. TCRdb took over this immuneACCESS table, retaining in-frame rearrangements with V and J assigned. Such tables are incomplete; in checked studies, under half of the missing clones stem from an unresolved V gene, and the remainder is unexplained. From that table come the V and J calls and clone size; the DNA was used to work out D and trimming. The sample has approximately 120,000 clones on record, 90% of them singletons. The ten largest account for 7.2% of the sample.

The sample's time point label, in plain terms: baseline before first vaccination. The vaccinee samples were drawn from two UK trials, COV001 and COV002, one of which was a single-blind randomized controlled phase 2/3 trial testing AZD1222 (ChAdOx1 nCoV-19) in healthy adults. For TCRbeta chain sequencing, PBMC samples were collected from trial participants at day 0 and at day 28 after the second dose. Points on this clone: What antigen it recognizes has not been identified. It has no much larger one-base neighbor in the sample; base qualities were not kept.

CDR1 is given as SGHAT and CDR2 as FQNNGV, both from the germline V gene. The CDR3 starts with the cysteine, ends with the phenylalanine, and has 15 residues. The CDR3 DNA has 45 bases and is translated from base 1. V loses 2 bases of germline sequence and J loses 0 bases, and the interval between the two ends is 8 bases. The sequences come from peripheral blood, collected on day 0 of AZD1222 vaccination. This receptor was obtained from an adult in good health. The V gene is TRBV11-2 and the J gene is TRBJ1-3, with the D gene call left open. The CDR3 region reads CASSLSRFSGNTIYF. The DNA reads TGTGCCAGCAGCTTAAGTCGTTTCTCTGGAAACACCATATATTTT.